These T cell receptor beta chains were read from a single sample in a study of cytomegalovirus exposure and HLA in healthy donors. Profiling relied on immunoSEQ multiplex PCR, and the TCRdb table lists in-frame clones only, not all of them. The data hold about 170,000 clones, with roughly 85% observed a single time. The material sequenced was PBMCs. These receptors were obtained from a male donor in good health and CMV-seronegative. Both conserved end residues are part of each CDR3. The D gene is left open where the match is weak. Not all rows give a size; the values are once, few, many and, for expanded clones, a class.

TRBV7-2	16	-	TRBJ2-7	TRBD2	TGTGCCAGCAGCACATCGGGGACTATTACGAACTACGAGCAGTACTTC	CASSTSGTITNYEQYF
TRBV19	13	-	TRBJ2-7	-	TGTGCCAGTAGTATGGGGCCAGGGGTCGAGCAGTACTTC	CASSMGPGVEQYF
TRBV6-1	13	-	TRBJ1-1	-	TGTGCCAGCAGTGATTTATTTGGGGGGGCAGCTTTCTTT	CASSDLFGGAAFF
TRBV27	15	few	TRBJ1-2	-	TGTGCCAGCAGTTTATCGGCGACAGGTGACTATGGCTACACCTTC	CASSLSATGDYGYTF
TRBV2	16	once	TRBJ2-7	-	TGTGCCAGCTGCTGTGATAGCGGATACCTAATCTACGAGCAGTACTTC	CASCCDSGYLIYEQYF
TRBV28	16	-	TRBJ1-5	TRBD1	TGTGCCAGCAGGAGACAGGGGGCCATGGGCAATCAGCCCCAGCATTTT	CASRRQGAMGNQPQHF
TRBV7-9	15	-	TRBJ2-3	-	TGTGCCAGCAGCTCCCGGCGGGGTGGTACAGATACGCAGTATTTT	CASSSRRGGTDTQYF
TRBV20-1	11	-	TRBJ2-5	-	TGCAGTGCTAGAGATCGTGAGACCCAGTACTTC	CSARDRETQYF
TRBV5-1	15	few	TRBJ1-3	-	TGCGCCAGCAGCCTGGACGGTTACTCTGGAAACACCATATATTTT	CASSLDGYSGNTIYF
TRBV4-3	15	-	TRBJ2-7	TRBD2	TGCGCCAGCAGCCAAGATTGGACTAGAGGTAACGAGCAGTACTTC	CASSQDWTRGNEQYF
TRBV27	14	-	TRBJ1-2	-	TGTGCCAGCAGTTTATCTTCCCGACAGGTTTTACGCACCTTC	CASSLSSRQVLRTF
TRBV7-7	15	-	TRBJ2-1	TRBD2	TGTGCCAGCAGACCCTTAGCGGGGGGGCCTAATGAGCAGTTCTTC	CASRPLAGGPNEQFF
TRBV9	14	few	TRBJ2-5	-	TGTGCCAGCAGCACTCCCGCCTCGGGAGAGACCCAGTACTTC	CASSTPASGETQYF
TRBV4-1	17	-	TRBJ2-2	TRBD1	TGCGCCAGCAGCCAAGACGTACAGGGGGCGAACACCGGGGAGCTGTTTTTT	CASSQDVQGANTGELFF
TRBV14	13	-	TRBJ1-2	-	TGTGCCAGCAGCCAAAGTTCGGTTTTCGGCTACACCTTC	CASSQSSVFGYTF
TRBV11-2	16	-	TRBJ2-2	TRBD2	TGTGCCAGCAGCTTAGGAGCGGGAGGGCCCACCGGGGAGCTGTTTTTT	CASSLGAGGPTGELFF
TRBV18	17	few	TRBJ1-1	TRBD1	TGTGCCAGCTCAGCTAGACAGGGAGAGTTGTTAAACACTGAAGCTTTCTTT	CASSARQGELLNTEAFF
TRBV6-5	13	-	TRBJ2-7	-	TGTGCCAGCAGTGCGGGCAGCTCCTACGAGCAGTACTTC	CASSAGSSYEQYF
TRBV6-5	15	-	TRBJ2-7	-	TGTGCCAGCCAACCTAATAGCCTACTACTCTACGAGCGGTACTTC	CASQPNSLLLYERYF
TRBV6-5	13	-	TRBJ2-5	-	TGTGCCAGCAGGCAAGGGGAGGAGGAGACCCAGTACTTC	CASRQGEEETQYF
TRBV29-1	17	-	TRBJ2-2	-	TGCAGCGTGAGAGGGGCCAGGGGAGTCCCGAACACCGGGGAGCTGTTTTTT	CSVRGARGVPNTGELFF
TRBV11-2	13	-	TRBJ2-7	TRBD1	TGTGCCAGCAGCTTAAGGAGGACAGGGGTTGAGTACTTC	CASSLRRTGVEYF
TRBV7-2	15	-	TRBJ2-2	-	TGTGCCAGCAGCTCCGACAGGAGGAACACCGGGGAGCTGTTTTTT	CASSSDRRNTGELFF
TRBV19	15	once	TRBJ1-2	TRBD1	TGTGCCAGTAGTATAGCCCCCGGGACAGGGAATGGCTACACCTTC	CASSIAPGTGNGYTF
TRBV21-1	15	-	TRBJ2-7	-	TGTGCCAGCAGCAAAGGGGGGGACCTCTCCTACGAGCAGTACTTC	CASSKGGDLSYEQYF
TRBV11-2	15	-	TRBJ2-1	-	TGTGCCATCCCGTCCCCGGGAAGCCCCAACAATGAGCAGTTCTTC	CAIPSPGSPNNEQFF
TRBV19	19	few	TRBJ2-3	TRBD2	TGTGCCAGTAGTATAGACGGGACTAGCGGGAGGGCCGGGGCAGATACGCAGTATTTT	CASSIDGTSGRAGADTQYF
TRBV7-3	18	-	TRBJ2-6	-	TGTGCCAGCAGCCCAAGGGGGTCAACAGGTTCTGGGGCCAACGTCCTGACTTTC	CASSPRGSTGSGANVLTF
TRBV27	15	once	TRBJ2-1	-	TGTGCCAGCAGTTTAGGGGCCTCCCCATCGGGTGAGCAGTTCTTC	CASSLGASPSGEQFF
TRBV5-4	15	-	TRBJ1-6	-	TGTGCCAGCAGATATGATGGCGGGGTTTCATCACCCCTCCACTTT	CASRYDGGVSSPLHF
TRBV19	16	-	TRBJ2-3	TRBD2	TGTGCCAGTAGTCGGGGGACTAGCGGACATTCAGATACGCAGTATTTT	CASSRGTSGHSDTQYF
TRBV11-2	16	once	TRBJ1-3	TRBD1	TGTGCCAGCAGCTTAGGCGGGACAGGGTTAGGAAACACCATATATTTT	CASSLGGTGLGNTIYF
TRBV28	15	-	TRBJ2-2	-	TGTGCCAGCAGTTTTCGAGCCCGAGGGTCCGGGGAGCTGTTTTTT	CASSFRARGSGELFF
TRBV11-2	13	-	TRBJ1-2	-	TGTGCCAGCAGCTTAGTGGGGGCCGGCGGCTACACCTTC	CASSLVGAGGYTF
TRBV27	16	few	TRBJ1-3	TRBD1	TGTGCCAGCAGAAGATCGGGGACAGGGGTCGGAAACACCATATATTTT	CASRRSGTGVGNTIYF
TRBV7-2	13	few	TRBJ1-2	TRBD1	TGTGCCAGCAGCTTAGGGACAGGGTACGGCTACACCTTC	CASSLGTGYGYTF
TRBV28	13	-	TRBJ1-2	-	TGTGCCAGCAGTTTTGGGCAGGCCTATGGCTACACCTTC	CASSFGQAYGYTF
TRBV29-1	16	-	TRBJ1-3	-	TGCAGCGTTGATGATCGGTTACGGGGCTCTGGAAACACCATATATTTT	CSVDDRLRGSGNTIYF
TRBV7-8	18	few	TRBJ1-3	-	TGTGCCAGCAGCCCGCGCTCGGGAGGGGGAACCTCTGGAAACACCATATATTTT	CASSPRSGGGTSGNTIYF
TRBV5-1	17	-	TRBJ2-3	-	TGCGCCAGCAGCTTGGGTCGATCGGACTCGTACACAGATACGCAGTATTTT	CASSLGRSDSYTDTQYF
TRBV2	15	-	TRBJ2-7	TRBD2	TGTGCCAGCAACCCGGGACTAGCGCGAGGGTACGAGCAGTACTTC	CASNPGLARGYEQYF